This is a list of T cell receptor beta chains from one sample in a study of shared clonotypes between healthy human individuals. This table comes from immunoSEQ multiplex PCR, and its TCRdb copy is limited to in-frame clones, with some not included. This table has more than 1,200,000 clones, less than 99% appearing once. The material sequenced was naive CD4+ T cells sorted from blood. The receptors originated from a man aged 25-45 years in good health. CDR3s include the opening cysteine and the closing phenylalanine or tryptophan. A D gene is named only where the DNA matches it firmly. Clone size is given for some rows only: seen once, a few or many times, or a class if the clone is expanded.

D,J,V,size,CDR3,DNA
NA,TRBJ1-1,TRBV11-2,NA,CASTDPTLGPEAFF,TGTGCCAGCACCGACCCGACCCTGGGTCCTGAAGCTTTCTTT
NA,TRBJ1-1,TRBV9,NA,CASSVAAGGRDEAFF,TGTGCCAGCAGCGTAGCTGCGGGTGGCCGGGATGAAGCTTTCTTT
NA,TRBJ2-1,TRBV5-4,NA,CASSKWDVTGEQFF,TGTGCCAGCAGCAAATGGGATGTGACGGGAGAGCAGTTCTTC
NA,TRBJ2-7,TRBV5-4,NA,CASSRDSISIYEQYF,TGTGCCAGCAGCCGGGACTCCATCAGTATCTACGAGCAGTACTTC
TRBD2,TRBJ2-1,TRBV27,NA,CASSPTSGNNNEQFF,TGTGCCAGCAGTCCGACTAGCGGGAACAACAATGAGCAGTTCTTC
NA,TRBJ2-5,TRBV9,NA,CASSVEIAAPGTQYF,TGTGCCAGCAGCGTAGAAATAGCGGCCCCAGGGACCCAGTACTTC
TRBD1,TRBJ2-1,TRBV5-1,NA,CASSWGQGSYNEQFF,TGCGCCAGCAGTTGGGGACAGGGGTCCTACAATGAGCAGTTCTTC
NA,TRBJ2-7,TRBV7-2,NA,CASSLVNGGEQYF,TGTGCCAGCAGCTTAGTGAATGGGGGCGAGCAGTACTTC
NA,TRBJ2-6,TRBV19,NA,CASSIRGNGANVLTF,TGTGCCAGTAGTATAAGAGGTAACGGGGCCAACGTCCTGACTTTC
NA,TRBJ2-7,TRBV9,NA,CASSVEGGWSYEQYF,TGTGCCAGCAGCGTAGAAGGGGGTTGGTCCTACGAGCAGTACTTC
TRBD2,TRBJ2-1,TRBV28,NA,CASSPLAGLTMRQFF,TGTGCCAGCAGTCCACTAGCGGGATTAACAATGAGGCAGTTCTTC
TRBD1,TRBJ2-5,TRBV5-4,NA,CASSLGYRGQETQYF,TGTGCCAGCAGCCTTGGGTACAGGGGGCAAGAGACCCAGTACTTC
NA,TRBJ2-6,TRBV5-8,NA,CASSPGWAGANVLTF,TGTGCCAGCAGCCCCGGATGGGCTGGGGCCAACGTCCTGACTTTC
TRBD2,TRBJ2-1,TRBV27,NA,CASSSGRGPGGPHNEQFF,TGTGCCAGCAGTTCAGGCCGCGGTCCGGGAGGGCCTCATAATGAGCAGTTCTTC
TRBD2,TRBJ2-1,TRBV5-1,NA,CASSIGTSGITPNEQFF,TGCGCCAGCAGCATTGGGACTAGCGGGATTACCCCCAATGAGCAGTTCTTC
TRBD1,TRBJ1-2,TRBV5-1,once,CASSATGGLTNYGYTF,TGCGCCAGCAGCGCGACAGGGGGCTTGACTAACTATGGCTACACCTTC
TRBD2,TRBJ2-2,TRBV2,NA,CASRMTSGRASGELFF,TGTGCCAGCAGGATGACTAGCGGGAGGGCCTCCGGGGAGCTGTTTTTT
TRBD2,TRBJ2-1,TRBV29-1,NA,CSVRLLASYNEQFF,TGCAGCGTTAGGTTACTAGCGTCCTACAATGAGCAGTTCTTC
NA,TRBJ1-5,TRBV19,NA,CASSWWGPADYSNQPQHF,TGTGCCAGTAGTTGGTGGGGACCAGCGGATTATAGCAATCAGCCCCAGCATTTT
NA,TRBJ2-3,TRBV9,NA,CASSVSGSRGTDTQYF,TGTGCCAGCAGCGTATCCGGGTCCCGGGGCACAGATACGCAGTATTTT
NA,TRBJ1-2,TRBV25-1,NA,CASSELGRPYGYTF,TGTGCCAGCAGTGAATTGGGGCGGCCCTATGGCTACACCTTC
NA,TRBJ2-5,TRBV29-1,NA,CSVAPGIQETQYF,TGCAGCGTTGCTCCAGGGATCCAAGAGACCCAGTACTTC
NA,TRBJ2-7,TRBV18,NA,CASSPSRDSIYEQYF,TGTGCCAGCTCACCCTCCAGGGATTCCATCTACGAGCAGTACTTC
NA,TRBJ2-1,TRBV28,NA,CASSLVTEQFF,TGTGCCAGCAGTTTAGTTACTGAGCAGTTCTTC
TRBD1,TRBJ2-1,TRBV6-1,NA,CASGAPGGSYNEQFF,TGTGCCAGCGGCGCCCCAGGGGGCTCCTACAATGAGCAGTTCTTC
NA,TRBJ1-1,TRBV30,NA,CAWSPGWTEAFF,TGTGCCTGGAGTCCGGGGTGGACTGAAGCTTTCTTT
TRBD2,TRBJ2-1,TRBV30,NA,CAGKGLANYNEQFF,TGTGCCGGTAAGGGACTAGCGAATTACAATGAGCAGTTCTTC
NA,TRBJ1-2,TRBV5-8,NA,CASSLTGTYGYTF,TGTGCCAGCAGCTTGACAGGGACCTATGGCTACACCTTC
NA,TRBJ2-1,TRBV20-1,few,CSARENEQFF,TGCAGTGCTAGAGAGAATGAGCAGTTCTTC
TRBD2,TRBJ2-7,TRBV4-1,NA,CASSTRTSDEQYF,TGCGCCAGCAGCACCCGGACTAGCGACGAGCAGTACTTC
NA,TRBJ1-5,TRBV7-6,NA,CASSLGLGQPQHF,TGTGCCAGCAGCTTAGGCCTGGGACAGCCCCAGCATTTT
NA,TRBJ1-4,TRBV30,NA,CAWSVQISGEKLFF,TGTGCCTGGAGTGTACAGATTTCTGGCGAAAAACTGTTTTTT
TRBD1,TRBJ1-5,TRBV19,NA,CASRLQGDYNQPQHF,TGTGCCAGTAGATTACAGGGGGATTACAATCAGCCCCAGCATTTT
TRBD2,TRBJ2-7,TRBV5-4,NA,CATQLWTSGGTYEQYF,TGTGCCACCCAGCTCTGGACTAGCGGGGGAACCTACGAGCAGTACTTC
TRBD1,TRBJ1-5,TRBV5-5,NA,CASSSRMDRGSNQPQHF,TGTGCCAGCAGCTCCCGCATGGACAGGGGGAGCAATCAGCCCCAGCATTTT
NA,TRBJ2-1,TRBV28,NA,CASNELKVYNEQFF,TGTGCCAGCAATGAGCTGAAAGTGTACAATGAGCAGTTCTTC
NA,TRBJ2-1,TRBV7-2,NA,CASSLDGVEQFF,TGTGCCAGCAGCTTAGATGGCGTTGAGCAGTTCTTC
NA,TRBJ2-1,TRBV7-9,NA,CASSLHGLNEQFF,TGTGCCAGCAGCTTACATGGGCTCAATGAGCAGTTCTTC
TRBD1,TRBJ1-1,TRBV19,NA,CASHRRQGVSDTEAFF,TGTGCCAGTCACCGAAGACAGGGCGTATCGGACACTGAAGCTTTCTTT
NA,TRBJ1-2,TRBV20-1,NA,CSASRGNGYTF,TGCAGTGCTAGTAGGGGGAATGGCTACACCTTC
NA,TRBJ2-1,TRBV13,NA,CASSHPVAYEQFF,TGTGCCAGCAGCCACCCCGTAGCGTATGAGCAGTTCTTC
TRBD2,TRBJ2-7,TRBV6-5,NA,CASNYLRTSRNHEQYF,TGTGCCAGCAATTACCTCAGGACTAGCAGGAACCACGAGCAGTACTTC
NA,TRBJ1-5,TRBV19,NA,CASSIVPPGLRLLILYQPQHF,TGTGCCAGTAGTATAGTCCCCCCGGGACTTCGGCTTCTAATACTCTATCAGCCCCAGCATTTT
TRBD1,TRBJ2-7,TRBV27,NA,CASSLLKTGQAFSYEQYF,TGTGCCAGCAGTTTATTAAAAACGGGACAGGCGTTCTCCTACGAGCAGTACTTC
NA,TRBJ2-1,TRBV5-1,NA,CASSLEAPSNKFF,TGCGCCAGCAGCTTGGAGGCCCCTAGTAATAAGTTCTTC
NA,TRBJ2-1,TRBV7-2,NA,CASSPRLGDEQFF,TGTGCCAGCAGCCCTCGACTAGGGGATGAGCAGTTCTTC
TRBD2,TRBJ2-1,TRBV11-2,NA,CASSLGAGVSVSEQFF,TGTGCCAGCAGCTTAGGGGCGGGAGTCAGTGTGTCTGAGCAGTTCTTC
NA,TRBJ2-2,TRBV14,NA,CASSHRNGGSGELFF,TGTGCCAGCAGCCACCGGAATGGCGGGTCGGGGGAGCTGTTTTTT
NA,TRBJ2-5,TRBV15,NA,CATSRDGGLSGQETQYF,TGTGCCACCAGCAGAGATGGCGGGCTTTCAGGACAAGAGACCCAGTACTTC
TRBD2,TRBJ2-3,TRBV13,NA,CASSLLTSGRYDTQYF,TGTGCCAGCAGCCTCTTAACTAGCGGGAGGTATGATACGCAGTATTTT